The present T cell receptor (beta chain) was sequenced within a study of cytomegalovirus exposure and HLA in healthy donors. Across the study: Drawn from HLA-typed donors, roughly 87 million unique TCRs were held in an early data release. The study's findings and limits: Some highly shared sequence variants likely arose as a pipeline artifact. Researchers catalogued under 200 TCR beta chains as cytomegalovirus-associated.

This CDR3 spans 16 amino acids. V lost 2 bases to trimming and J lost 0 bases; unmatched junction nucleotides: 7. Germline V gene data show CDR1 as MNHNS and CDR2 as SASEGT. This clone was detected a few times. Its antigen is not identified. The PCR had 60 Vbeta and 13 Jbeta primers. TCRdb's copy holds only in-frame clones and misses some; the assay was immunoSEQ multiplex PCR. The data contain 150,000 to 200,000 clones, 75% of them seen just once; the ten biggest clones take up around 8.3%. This clonotype was sampled from a woman aged 40 to 50 in good health and CMV-seropositive. The chain couples TRBV6-1 to TRBJ2-7; 7 bases align to TRBD1. The sample comprised PBMCs. DNA for the CDR3: TGTGCCAGCAGTGAACAAGGTAGGGGGCGCTCCTACGAGCAGTACTTC. Translated, it gives CASSEQGRGRSYEQYF.